These T cell receptor beta chains were read from a single sample in a study of cytomegalovirus exposure and HLA in healthy donors. The table came from immunoSEQ multiplex PCR; TCRdb's copy has only in-frame clones and leaves some out. The sample has some 150,000 clones; 50% to 75% are singletons. The material sequenced was PBMCs. The receptors stem from a woman in her forties in good health and CMV-seronegative. Both conserved end residues are part of each CDR3. The D gene is left open where the match is weak. A clone size is listed for some rows: how often the clone was seen (once, few, many), or a class if it is expanded.

d_call | clone_size | j_call | v_call | cdr3_aa | cdr3_nt
TRBD1 | NA | TRBJ1-4 | TRBV29-1 | CSVVPGTGNEKLFF | TGCAGCGTAGTCCCCGGGACAGGGAATGAAAAACTGTTTTTT
NA | few | TRBJ2-1 | TRBV4-2 | CASSQGTGSPYNEQFF | TGTGCCAGCAGCCAAGGAACAGGGTCCCCCTACAATGAGCAGTTCTTC
NA | NA | TRBJ1-1 | TRBV11-1 | CASSLQGNTEAFF | TGTGCCAGCAGCTTACAGGGGAACACTGAAGCTTTCTTT
NA | NA | TRBJ1-1 | TRBV5-1 | CAPPHLAPARSRNTEAFF | TGCGCCCCACCCCATCTCGCGCCAGCAAGGAGTAGGAACACTGAAGCTTTCTTT
NA | NA | TRBJ1-1 | TRBV29-1 | CSFWSTEAFF | TGCAGCTTTTGGAGCACTGAAGCTTTCTTT
NA | once | TRBJ1-6 | TRBV7-2 | CASASGSPLHF | TGTGCCAGCGCCTCGGGGTCACCCCTCCACTTT
NA | NA | TRBJ1-5 | TRBV6-1 | CASSAGLDQPQHF | TGTGCCAGCAGTGCAGGCTTGGATCAGCCCCAGCATTTT
TRBD2 | NA | TRBJ2-3 | TRBV6-5 | CASSYTSGGGDTQYF | TGTGCCAGCAGTTACACAAGCGGGGGGGGAGATACGCAGTATTTT
TRBD2 | NA | TRBJ2-1 | TRBV28 | CASSGGEGTYNEQFF | TGTGCCAGCAGTGGAGGGGAGGGAACCTACAATGAGCAGTTCTTC
TRBD2 | NA | TRBJ2-1 | TRBV2 | CASRIRAGVNNEQFF | TGTGCCAGCAGGATACGAGCGGGGGTGAATAATGAGCAGTTCTTC
NA | NA | TRBJ1-5 | TRBV4-2 | CASRGLGRNQPQHF | TGTGCCAGCAGGGGGCTGGGAAGAAATCAGCCCCAGCATTTT
TRBD1 | NA | TRBJ2-2 | TRBV28 | CASSPRQGANTGELFF | TGTGCCAGCAGTCCACGACAGGGGGCTAACACCGGGGAGCTGTTTTTT
TRBD1 | NA | TRBJ2-1 | TRBV9 | CASSERIEGDRVNNEQFF | TGTGCCAGCAGCGAGAGAATCGAGGGGGACAGGGTAAACAATGAGCAGTTCTTC
NA | NA | TRBJ2-7 | TRBV5-4 | CASSLTSRRDEQYF | TGTGCCAGCAGCTTGACTAGCCGAAGGGACGAGCAGTACTTC
NA | NA | TRBJ1-2 | TRBV9 | CASSVADLSGYGYTF | TGTGCCAGCAGCGTAGCGGACCTATCGGGATATGGCTACACCTTC
NA | NA | TRBJ1-2 | TRBV5-1 | CASTRSDSDYGYTF | TGCGCCAGCACCCGGTCCGACAGTGACTATGGCTACACCTTC
NA | few | TRBJ2-2 | TRBV4-2 | CASSPERGATNTGELFF | TGTGCCAGCAGCCCGGAACGGGGGGCCACGAACACCGGGGAGCTGTTTTTT
NA | NA | TRBJ1-5 | TRBV30 | CAWSAQGRGIYQPQHF | TGTGCCTGGAGTGCGCAGGGCCGGGGGATTTATCAGCCCCAGCATTTT
TRBD1 | NA | TRBJ2-1 | TRBV27 | CASSPPGGSSYNEQFF | TGTGCCAGCAGTCCCCCAGGGGGCAGCTCCTACAATGAGCAGTTCTTC
NA | NA | TRBJ1-1 | TRBV15 | CATSRDRGFSPEAFF | TGTGCCACCAGCAGAGATCGGGGTTTCAGTCCTGAAGCTTTCTTT
NA | NA | TRBJ1-2 | TRBV19 | CAIEGTGYGYTF | TGTGCCATCGAGGGAACAGGGTATGGCTACACCTTC
NA | once | TRBJ2-6 | TRBV5-6 | CASSLVLRSSGANVLTF | TGTGCCAGCAGCTTGGTTTTACGGAGCTCTGGGGCCAACGTCCTGACTTTC
NA | few | TRBJ2-7 | TRBV7-9 | CASSLDGGYSYEQYF | TGTGCCAGCAGCTTAGATGGGGGCTACTCCTACGAGCAGTACTTC
NA | NA | TRBJ1-3 | TRBV19 | CASRQASGNTIYF | TGTGCCAGTAGGCAGGCCTCTGGAAACACCATATATTTT